Given below is one T cell receptor (beta chain) in context. Unrecorded immune exposures were likely, despite nominal health at sampling. CDR3 size: 14 residues. Germline V gene lookup returns CDR1 LNHNV and CDR2 YYDKDF (reference sequence). V lost 0 bases and J 8 bases, leaving 13 bases between the germline ends. These data originate in a study of cytomegalovirus exposure and HLA in healthy donors. It was with 60 Vbeta and 13 Jbeta primers that the PCR ran. The method was immunoSEQ multiplex PCR; TCRdb's version includes in-frame clones alone and lacks a portion of them. This sample has 100,000 to 150,000 clones, with over 65% found just once.

V is TRBV15 and J is TRBJ1-1; D ambiguous. This receptor was obtained from a man aged 25 to 45 in good health and CMV-seronegative. Sample: PBMCs. The CDR3 DNA is TGTGCCACCAGCAGAGATCTGGCGGACTCCGAAGCTTTCTTT. Translating gives CATSRDLADSEAFF.